This TCR beta chain was found in a study of high-grade serous ovarian cancer treatment subgroups. This clone has more than one count but fewer than ten. Its specificity is not known. Tumor samples were obtained before definitive surgery or chemotherapy. The study's findings and limits: Clonal relatedness tracked neoantigen level, and by trend copy number and mutation load. Repertoire similarity ranged about 0.095 to 0.8 between tumors of one patient. Repertoire analysis covered CDR3 alone, not CDR1 or CDR2.

Germline V gives CDR1 SGHDT, CDR2 YYEEEE. This CDR3 region has 16 residues. With V trimmed by 2 bases and J by 6 bases, 10 bases remained unmatched. Assay used: immunoSEQ multiplex PCR; TCRdb lists only in-frame clones, some missing. Seen here are tens of thousands of clones, about 88% observed once, and the top ten hold 2.1%. What was sequenced was tumor tissue. This sequence was found in a human donor with high-grade serous ovarian cancer. The rearrangement joins TRBV5-6 to TRBJ2-3; TRBD2 aligns across 9 bases. The CDR3 loop reads CASSFPQASGADTQYF. CDR3 sequence (DNA): TGTGCCAGCAGCTTCCCCCAGGCTAGCGGGGCCGATACGCAGTATTTT.